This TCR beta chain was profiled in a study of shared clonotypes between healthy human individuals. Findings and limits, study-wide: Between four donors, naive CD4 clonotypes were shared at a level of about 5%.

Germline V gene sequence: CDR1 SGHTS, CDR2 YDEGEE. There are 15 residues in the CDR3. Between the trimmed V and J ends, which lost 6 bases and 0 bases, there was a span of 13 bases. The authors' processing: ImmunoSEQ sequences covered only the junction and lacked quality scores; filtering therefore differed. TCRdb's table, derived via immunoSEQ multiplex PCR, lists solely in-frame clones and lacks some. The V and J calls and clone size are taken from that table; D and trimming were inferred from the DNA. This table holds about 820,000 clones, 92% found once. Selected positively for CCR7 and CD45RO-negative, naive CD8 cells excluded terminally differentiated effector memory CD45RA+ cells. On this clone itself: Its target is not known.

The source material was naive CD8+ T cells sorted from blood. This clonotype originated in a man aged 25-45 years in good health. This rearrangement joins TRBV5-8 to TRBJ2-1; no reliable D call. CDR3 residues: CASKDGVSSYNEQFF. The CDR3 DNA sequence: TGTGCCAGCAAGGACGGAGTAAGCTCCTACAATGAGCAGTTCTTC.